This is a list of T cell receptor beta chains from one sample in a study of shared clonotypes between healthy human individuals. Profiling relied on immunoSEQ multiplex PCR, and the TCRdb table lists in-frame clones only, not all of them. The table shows roughly 2.2 million clones, with under 95% occurring only once. Input material: naive CD4+ T cells from PBMCs. Receptor source: a man between 18 and 29 years old in good health. Some clones in this sample may be carry-over from other donors' samples. CDR3s include the opening cysteine and the closing phenylalanine or tryptophan. Fields, in order: V gene, J gene, D gene, clone size, CDR3 DNA, CDR3 protein. A D gene is named only where the DNA matches it firmly. Clone size is shown for a subset of rows, as once, few, many or a class of expanded clone.

>TRBV30|TRBJ1-5|NA|NA
TGTGCCTGGAGTCGGGGGCTGGATCAGCCCCAGCATTTT
CAWSRGLDQPQHF
>TRBV30|TRBJ1-1|TRBD1|NA
TGTGCCTGGAGTGTACTAGGACAGGGGAACACTGAAGCTTTCTTT
CAWSVLGQGNTEAFF
>TRBV6-1|TRBJ1-1|NA|once
TGTGCCAGCAACTTCAGGGAACGTCAGACTGAAGCTTTCTTT
CASNFRERQTEAFF
>TRBV7-2|TRBJ1-2|TRBD1|NA
TGTGCCAGCAGCTTAAGATATTCGCAGGGGGCGCGATGGAGTGGCTACACCTTC
CASSLRYSQGARWSGYTF
>TRBV30|TRBJ1-5|TRBD1|NA
TGTGCCTGGAGTGCCGGACAGGGCCCGCCTAGCAATCAGCCCCAGCATTTT
CAWSAGQGPPSNQPQHF
>TRBV27|TRBJ1-1|TRBD1|NA
TGTGCCAGCAGTAACTGGGACAGAACGAACACTGAAGCTTTCTTT
CASSNWDRTNTEAFF
>TRBV28|TRBJ2-1|NA|NA
TGTGCCAGCTCCGAGGGTCAGGGAGGGGGGTTCTTC
CASSEGQGGGFF
>TRBV7-2|TRBJ2-7|NA|once
TGTGCCAGCAGCTTAGTTGATGGGCGGGCCTACGAGCAGTACTTC
CASSLVDGRAYEQYF
>TRBV9|TRBJ1-2|NA|NA
TGTGCCAGCAGCGGCTCGCCTGGCGACTATGGCTACACCTTC
CASSGSPGDYGYTF
>TRBV13|TRBJ2-1|NA|NA
TGTGCCAGCAGCTTTAACCAAAAGTTGTACAATGAGCAGTTCTTC
CASSFNQKLYNEQFF
>TRBV5-1|TRBJ1-5|NA|NA
TGCGCCAGCAAACCTAATCAGGCAGGTCAGCCCCAGCATTTT
CASKPNQAGQPQHF
>TRBV15|TRBJ2-5|TRBD2|NA
TGTGCCACCCGAATGAGCGGGAGATCAGAGACCCAGTACTTC
CATRMSGRSETQYF
>TRBV28|TRBJ1-1|NA|once
TGTGCCAGCATTGGACAGAAAATTATGAACACTGAAGCTTTCTTT
CASIGQKIMNTEAFF
>TRBV7-8|TRBJ2-7|TRBD1|NA
TGTGCCAGCAGCCGGACAGGGGAATACGAGCAGTACTTC
CASSRTGEYEQYF
>TRBV9|TRBJ1-1|NA|NA
TGTGCCAGCAGCGTCGCGGTGAACACTGAAGCTTTCTTT
CASSVAVNTEAFF
>TRBV29-1|TRBJ2-7|TRBD2|NA
TGCAGCGTTGGGGGGGGGATTTTTTGGGTCCTCCCACACGAGCAGTACTTC
CSVGGGIFWVLPHEQYF
>TRBV4-1|TRBJ2-5|NA|NA
TGCGCCAGCAGCCAAGGGCAAAGAGAGACCCAGTACTTC
CASSQGQRETQYF
>TRBV29-1|TRBJ2-3|TRBD1|NA
TGCAGCGTTGGGGACAGGAAAGATACGCAGTATTTT
CSVGDRKDTQYF
>TRBV6-1|TRBJ2-7|NA|NA
TGTGCCAGCTCCGGGGGAAGTCGAGAGCAGTACTTC
CASSGGSREQYF
>TRBV4-1|TRBJ2-5|NA|NA
TGCGCCAGCAGCCAACCCTCCGCCGAGACCCAGTACTTC
CASSQPSAETQYF